This TCR beta chain stems from a study of OX40 agonist ivuxolimab in advanced cancers. Repertoires were generated with immunoSEQ multiplex PCR, while TCRdb's copy carries only in-frame clones and drops some. The sample contains 50,000 to 80,000 clones, roughly four fifths of which appear only once. The length of the CDR3 is 15 residues. The V segment lost 4 bases and the J segment 8 bases; nucleotides outside the gene matches: 6. Germline V CDR1 and CDR2: SGHRS, YFSETQ. The sample consisted of CD4+ or CD8+ T cells sorted from blood, taken in a trial of the OX40 agonist ivuxolimab. This sequence was found in an adult with an advanced solid tumor such as melanoma, head and neck, liver or kidney cancer. The J gene is TRBJ2-2, the V gene TRBV5-1, with TRBD1 matching 12 bases. This chain's CDR3 is CASSPGQGARGELFF. The CDR3 DNA reads TGCGCCAGCAGCCCGGGACAGGGGGCGCGGGGGGAGCTGTTTTTT. Full variable domain (remainder filled in from reference TRBV5-1 and TRBJ2-2): KAGVTQTPRYLIKTRGQQVTLSCSPISGHRSVSWYQQTPGQGLQFLFEYFSETQRNKGNFPGRFSGRQFSNSRSEMNVSTLELGDSALYLCASSPGQGARGELFFGEGSRLTVL.